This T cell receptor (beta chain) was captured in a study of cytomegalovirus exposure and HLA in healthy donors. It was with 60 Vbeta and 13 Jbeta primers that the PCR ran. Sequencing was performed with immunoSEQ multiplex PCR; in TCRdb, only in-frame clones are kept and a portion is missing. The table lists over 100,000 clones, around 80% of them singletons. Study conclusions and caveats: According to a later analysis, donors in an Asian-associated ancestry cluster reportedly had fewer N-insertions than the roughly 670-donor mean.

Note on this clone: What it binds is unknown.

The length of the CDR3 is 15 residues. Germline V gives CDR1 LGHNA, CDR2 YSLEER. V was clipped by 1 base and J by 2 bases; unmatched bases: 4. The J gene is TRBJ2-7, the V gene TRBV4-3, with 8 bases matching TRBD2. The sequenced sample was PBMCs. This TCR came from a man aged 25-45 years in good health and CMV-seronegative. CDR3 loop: CASSQALAGPYEQYF. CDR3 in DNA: TGCGCCAGCAGCCAAGCCTTAGCGGGACCCTACGAGCAGTACTTC.